The rows below give T cell receptor beta chains drawn from one sample of a study of T cells in localized non-small cell lung cancer. Data came from immunoSEQ multiplex PCR; TCRdb stores just in-frame clones and leaves some out. The sample consists of more than 1,500 clones, 20% to 25% of them appearing once. Sequencing was performed on normal lung tissue next to the tumor, taken before any cancer treatment. Receptor source: a male donor older than 55 with stage II lung adenocarcinoma. Both conserved end residues are part of each CDR3. A D gene is named only where the DNA matches it firmly. Size is omitted from some rows. Given values are once, few, many or a class for expanded clones.

V	size	J	D	DNA	CDR3
TRBV28	-	TRBJ1-3	-	TGTGCCAGCAGTCCCCGCTTATTGACCTCTGGAAACACCATATATTTT	CASSPRLLTSGNTIYF
TRBV11-3	few	TRBJ2-7	-	TGTGCCAGCAGCTTGGTCCCAGATTCCTACGAGCAGTACTTC	CASSLVPDSYEQYF
TRBV18	-	TRBJ2-7	TRBD1	TGTGCCAGCTCACCAGGGACAGGGGCGGTCGAGCAGTACTTC	CASSPGTGAVEQYF
TRBV19	-	TRBJ1-2	TRBD1	TGTGCCAGTAGTAGTCCTACCAGGGGGCCCTATGGCTACACCTTC	CASSSPTRGPYGYTF
TRBV28	-	TRBJ2-2	TRBD1	TGTGCCAGCACGGGACAGGTCTCCGGGGAGCTGTTTTTT	CASTGQVSGELFF
TRBV5-1	once	TRBJ1-5	-	TGCGCCAGCAGCTTGGGGACAGCAAATCAGCCCCAGCATTTT	CASSLGTANQPQHF
TRBV7-5	few	TRBJ2-7	-	TGTGCCAGCAGTCGCTCCGAGACAGGGATTAGGTACGAGCAGTACTTC	CASSRSETGIRYEQYF
TRBV5-1	few	TRBJ2-3	-	TGCGCCAGCAGCTTGGCGGGGGACCGCGGTTCAGATACGCAGTATTTT	CASSLAGDRGSDTQYF
TRBV5-1	-	TRBJ2-1	TRBD2	TGCGCCAGCAGCTTACACCCACCGGGGGGGACTAGCGGTGACAATGAGCAGTTCTTC	CASSLHPPGGTSGDNEQFF
TRBV2	few	TRBJ2-1	TRBD2	TGTGCCAGCAGTCCTGAGCGGGAGAGTGAGCAGTTCTTC	CASSPERESEQFF
TRBV15	-	TRBJ1-2	-	TGTGCCACCAGCAGAGTCTCGGCCGTCACTAACTATGGCTACACCTTC	CATSRVSAVTNYGYTF
TRBV28	-	TRBJ1-2	TRBD1	TGTGCCAGCAGTTTAACCAGGGGGAGTGGCTACACCTTC	CASSLTRGSGYTF
TRBV11-3	-	TRBJ2-2	-	TGTGCCAGCAGCCCCGGAATGGACACCGGGGAGCTGTTTTTT	CASSPGMDTGELFF
TRBV2	-	TRBJ1-4	TRBD1	TGTGCCAGCAGCTGGCAGGGGGCGTTAGAAAAACTGTTTTTT	CASSWQGALEKLFF
TRBV6-8	few	TRBJ2-7	TRBD1	TGTGCCAGCAGTTACCCCCCCGGGACAGGGGCCTACGAGCAGTACTTC	CASSYPPGTGAYEQYF
TRBV5-8	medium-sized	TRBJ2-1	-	TGTGCTAGCAGCCCGCCTGGGTCGGATGAGCAGTTCTTC	CASSPPGSDEQFF
TRBV29-1	-	TRBJ2-2	-	TGCAGCGTCGGCCGGGACCCGAACACCGGGGAGCTGTTTTTT	CSVGRDPNTGELFF
TRBV19	-	TRBJ2-2	-	TGTGCCAGTAGTTGGGCAGGAGACACCGGGGAGCTGTTTTTT	CASSWAGDTGELFF
TRBV9	few	TRBJ1-4	-	TGTGCCAGCAGCTTAAGATTGGGGGCGCATGAAAAACTGTTTTTT	CASSLRLGAHEKLFF
TRBV11-3	-	TRBJ1-5	TRBD1	TGTGCCAGCAGCGCTCCGGGACAGGGGGCAAATCAGCCCCAGCATTTT	CASSAPGQGANQPQHF
TRBV11-3	few	TRBJ1-1	TRBD1	TGTGCCAGCAGCTGGGGACAGGGGGACACTGAAGCTTTCTTT	CASSWGQGDTEAFF
TRBV9	-	TRBJ2-1	-	TGTGCCAGCAGTGAGCCCCAACGGTCGCAGTTCTTC	CASSEPQRSQFF
TRBV6-8	large	TRBJ2-3	TRBD2	TGTGCCAGCAGTCGGACTAGCGGGAGGTCTGATACGCAGTATTTT	CASSRTSGRSDTQYF
TRBV6-8	-	TRBJ2-3	TRBD2	TGTGCCAGCAGTGACTCACTAGCGGGAGCAGATACGCAGTATTTT	CASSDSLAGADTQYF
TRBV9	-	TRBJ1-5	-	TGTGCCAGCGGAAACTCGAATCAGCCCCAGCATTTT	CASGNSNQPQHF
TRBV27	-	TRBJ1-5	-	TGTGCCAGCAGTTTAGAAGGGAGACAGCCCCAGCATTTT	CASSLEGRQPQHF